This T cell receptor (beta chain) was retrieved from a study of T cells after yellow fever vaccination. Study-level findings and limits: Some clonotypes were seen in both the CD4 and the CD8 compartments. These made up a small share and likely arose from convergent recombination. Once the booster was given, most primary-vaccination clones reappeared, at over 95% for CD4 and more than 85% for CD8. Researchers report a weaker secondary response that nonetheless peaked faster, day 5 versus 15.

This clonotype was seen many times. The target antigen is unknown. Universal primer sites and UMIs were introduced during 5'RACE template-switching synthesis of TCR cDNA. MiXCR was run by TCRdb on the 5' RACE reads, yielding one entry per CDR3 protein. The table lists 300,000 to 400,000 distinct CDR3 sequences, around 13% of them singletons. Trimming removed 1 base at V and 0 bases at J, with 7 bases between. The CDR3 sequence is 15 residues long. Germline assignment: CDR1 LGHNA and CDR2 YSLEER. The specimen comprised CD4+ T cells sorted from PBMCs, sampled 15 days after the yellow fever booster vaccination. The receptor's source is a young man who received the YFV17D yellow fever vaccine. The V call is TRBV4-3, the J call TRBJ2-4; unclear D gene. The CDR3 DNA sequence: TGCGCCAGCAGCCAAGGGACGTTAGCCAAAAACATTCAGTACTTC. Residues: CASSQGTLAKNIQYF.